Listed below are T cell receptor beta chains from one sample, sequenced in a study of cytomegalovirus exposure and HLA in healthy donors. Only in-frame clones appear in the TCRdb table, and some are missing; sequencing was by immunoSEQ multiplex PCR. Here the sample spans about 180,000 clones, around 85% being singletons. Input material: PBMCs. Receptors were obtained from a man aged 18-30 years in good health and CMV-seropositive. Each CDR3 is given with its conserved first and last residue. A D gene is named only where the DNA matches it firmly. Clone size is given for some rows only: seen once, a few or many times, or a class if the clone is expanded.

V gene: TRBV10-3
J gene: TRBJ2-3
clone size: once
D gene: NA
CDR3 protein: CAISEGLALDTQYF
CDR3 DNA: TGTGCCATCAGTGAAGGGCTAGCCTTGGATACGCAGTATTTT

V gene: TRBV4-1
J gene: TRBJ2-1
clone size: NA
D gene: TRBD2
CDR3 protein: CASSQVSAGGQKRQFF
CDR3 DNA: TGCGCCAGCAGCCAAGTTTCGGCGGGGGGGCAAAAGCGGCAGTTCTTC

V gene: TRBV2
J gene: TRBJ2-5
clone size: NA
D gene: TRBD2
CDR3 protein: CASSVPFGASGEKETQYF
CDR3 DNA: TGTGCCAGCAGTGTGCCATTCGGGGCTAGCGGGGAAAAAGAGACCCAGTACTTC

V gene: TRBV28
J gene: TRBJ1-3
clone size: NA
D gene: TRBD1
CDR3 protein: CASSIDRAGNTIYF
CDR3 DNA: TGTGCCAGCAGTATTGACAGGGCTGGAAACACCATATATTTT

V gene: TRBV7-6
J gene: TRBJ2-1
clone size: NA
D gene: NA
CDR3 protein: CASSSNNEQFF
CDR3 DNA: TGTGCCAGCAGCTCCAACAATGAGCAGTTCTTC

V gene: TRBV7-8
J gene: TRBJ1-5
clone size: once
D gene: TRBD1
CDR3 protein: CASSLETGPQPQHF
CDR3 DNA: TGTGCCAGCAGCTTAGAGACAGGGCCTCAGCCCCAGCATTTT

V gene: TRBV9
J gene: TRBJ2-1
clone size: NA
D gene: NA
CDR3 protein: CASSGCVSPSYNEQFF
CDR3 DNA: TGTGCCAGCAGCGGATGCGTCTCCCCCTCCTACAATGAGCAGTTCTTC

V gene: TRBV12-5
J gene: TRBJ2-3
clone size: NA
D gene: NA
CDR3 protein: CASGLPQGGRTDTQYF
CDR3 DNA: TGTGCTAGTGGTTTGCCCCAGGGGGGCCGCACAGATACGCAGTATTTT

V gene: TRBV10-3
J gene: TRBJ1-2
clone size: NA
D gene: TRBD1
CDR3 protein: CAISESIRGSGGYTF
CDR3 DNA: TGTGCCATCAGTGAGTCGATCAGGGGGTCAGGAGGCTACACCTTC

V gene: TRBV2
J gene: TRBJ2-1
clone size: once
D gene: TRBD2
CDR3 protein: CASMERLAGLLNEQFF
CDR3 DNA: TGTGCCAGCATGGAACGACTAGCGGGGCTTCTCAATGAGCAGTTCTTC

V gene: TRBV2
J gene: TRBJ2-1
clone size: NA
D gene: NA
CDR3 protein: CASRRPWEFF
CDR3 DNA: TGTGCCAGCAGGAGGCCCTGGGAGTTCTTC

V gene: TRBV9
J gene: TRBJ1-2
clone size: once
D gene: NA
CDR3 protein: CASSVGRGEGGYTF
CDR3 DNA: TGTGCCAGCAGCGTAGGCCGGGGAGAAGGTGGCTACACCTTC

V gene: TRBV6-1
J gene: TRBJ2-3
clone size: NA
D gene: NA
CDR3 protein: CASRLVRSDTQYF
CDR3 DNA: TGTGCCAGCAGACTAGTTAGGTCAGATACGCAGTATTTT

V gene: TRBV29-1
J gene: TRBJ1-1
clone size: NA
D gene: TRBD1
CDR3 protein: CSVSTGQGGTEAFF
CDR3 DNA: TGCAGCGTTTCCACGGGACAGGGAGGGACTGAAGCTTTCTTT

V gene: TRBV5-1
J gene: TRBJ2-7
clone size: few
D gene: TRBD2
CDR3 protein: CASSISGTSGNEQYF
CDR3 DNA: TGCGCCAGCAGCATCTCCGGGACTAGCGGGAACGAGCAGTACTTC

V gene: TRBV10-3
J gene: TRBJ2-3
clone size: many
D gene: TRBD1
CDR3 protein: CAIRNWTGTSTDTQYF
CDR3 DNA: TGTGCCATCCGCAACTGGACAGGTACTAGCACAGATACGCAGTATTTT

V gene: TRBV4-1
J gene: TRBJ2-2
clone size: NA
D gene: TRBD1
CDR3 protein: CASSQEGTGGRPGELFF
CDR3 DNA: TGCGCCAGCAGCCAAGAGGGGACAGGGGGTCGTCCGGGGGAGCTGTTTTTT

V gene: TRBV6-6
J gene: TRBJ1-5
clone size: NA
D gene: NA
CDR3 protein: CASSLGRQTSNQPQHF
CDR3 DNA: TGTGCCAGCAGTTTGGGGCGGCAGACTAGCAATCAGCCCCAGCATTTT

V gene: TRBV6-6
J gene: TRBJ1-2
clone size: NA
D gene: NA
CDR3 protein: CASSYGQSYGYTF
CDR3 DNA: TGTGCCAGCAGTTACGGACAGAGCTATGGCTACACCTTC

V gene: TRBV27
J gene: TRBJ2-1
clone size: NA
D gene: TRBD1
CDR3 protein: CASSYDRGLYNEQFF
CDR3 DNA: TGTGCCAGCTCGTACGACAGGGGTCTTTACAATGAGCAGTTCTTC

V gene: TRBV27
J gene: TRBJ2-1
clone size: NA
D gene: TRBD2
CDR3 protein: CASSFLAGESDEQFF
CDR3 DNA: TGTGCCAGCAGTTTCTTAGCGGGAGAATCAGATGAGCAGTTCTTC

V gene: TRBV6-5
J gene: TRBJ1-3
clone size: NA
D gene: NA
CDR3 protein: CASSYSHSSGNTIYF
CDR3 DNA: TGTGCCAGCAGTTACTCGCACAGCTCTGGAAACACCATATATTTT

V gene: TRBV5-6
J gene: TRBJ2-3
clone size: NA
D gene: NA
CDR3 protein: CASSSETTSAVDTQYF
CDR3 DNA: TGTGCCAGCAGCTCGGAGACAACCTCAGCGGTGGATACGCAGTATTTT

V gene: TRBV11-2
J gene: TRBJ2-7
clone size: NA
D gene: TRBD2
CDR3 protein: CASSPRTSGISYEQYF
CDR3 DNA: TGTGCCAGCAGCCCCAGGACTAGCGGGATCTCCTACGAGCAGTACTTC

V gene: TRBV28
J gene: TRBJ1-2
clone size: NA
D gene: TRBD1
CDR3 protein: CASSLDRGNGYTF
CDR3 DNA: TGTGCCAGCAGTTTAGACAGGGGTAACGGCTACACCTTC

V gene: TRBV28
J gene: TRBJ1-5
clone size: NA
D gene: NA
CDR3 protein: CARPLLGGGHSNQPQHF
CDR3 DNA: TGTGCCAGGCCTCTTTTAGGGGGGGGACATAGCAATCAGCCCCAGCATTTT

V gene: TRBV4-1
J gene: TRBJ2-5
clone size: few
D gene: NA
CDR3 protein: CASSQGLQETQYF
CDR3 DNA: TGCGCCAGCAGCCAAGGACTACAAGAGACCCAGTACTTC

V gene: TRBV2
J gene: TRBJ1-1
clone size: once
D gene: NA
CDR3 protein: CASSPRGGGRTEAFF
CDR3 DNA: TGTGCCAGCAGTCCCAGGGGCGGGGGGCGAACTGAAGCTTTCTTT

V gene: TRBV30
J gene: TRBJ1-6
clone size: few
D gene: NA
CDR3 protein: CAWSLNAGIRHF
CDR3 DNA: TGTGCCTGGAGTTTGAACGCCGGGATACGCCACTTT

V gene: TRBV27
J gene: TRBJ2-1
clone size: NA
D gene: TRBD2
CDR3 protein: CASGRAGSYNEQFF
CDR3 DNA: TGTGCCAGCGGACGAGCGGGAAGCTACAATGAGCAGTTCTTC

V gene: TRBV2
J gene: TRBJ1-1
clone size: NA
D gene: NA
CDR3 protein: CASSASRGAGNTEAFF
CDR3 DNA: TGTGCCAGCAGTGCTTCCAGGGGCGCGGGGAACACTGAAGCTTTCTTT

V gene: TRBV6-1
J gene: TRBJ1-5
clone size: once
D gene: NA
CDR3 protein: CASSEGRGVQPQHF
CDR3 DNA: TGTGCCAGCAGTGAAGGCCGGGGGGTGCAGCCCCAGCATTTT

V gene: TRBV27
J gene: TRBJ2-7
clone size: NA
D gene: TRBD2
CDR3 protein: CASSSLTSGGTYEQYF
CDR3 DNA: TGTGCCAGCAGTTCCCTGACTAGCGGGGGAACCTACGAGCAGTACTTC

V gene: TRBV5-1
J gene: TRBJ2-7
clone size: NA
D gene: TRBD2
CDR3 protein: CASSLAGSGRGEQYF
CDR3 DNA: TGCGCCAGCAGCTTGGCTGGTAGCGGGAGGGGGGAGCAGTACTTC

V gene: TRBV21-1
J gene: TRBJ2-1
clone size: NA
D gene: NA
CDR3 protein: CANLSGFF
CDR3 DNA: TGTGCCAACTTATCCGGGTTCTTC

V gene: TRBV7-3
J gene: TRBJ2-3
clone size: NA
D gene: NA
CDR3 protein: CASSLQEVATDTQYF
CDR3 DNA: TGTGCCAGCAGCTTACAAGAAGTTGCGACAGATACGCAGTATTTT

V gene: TRBV5-6
J gene: TRBJ2-1
clone size: NA
D gene: NA
CDR3 protein: CASSSFVRSSYNEQFF
CDR3 DNA: TGTGCCAGCAGCTCCTTCGTCCGGTCCTCCTACAATGAGCAGTTCTTC

V gene: TRBV4-1
J gene: TRBJ2-5
clone size: NA
D gene: NA
CDR3 protein: CASSHLVDNQETQYF
CDR3 DNA: TGCGCCAGCAGCCATTTAGTGGACAACCAAGAGACCCAGTACTTC

V gene: TRBV18
J gene: TRBJ2-3
clone size: few
D gene: TRBD1
CDR3 protein: CASSPPTGGRDTQYF
CDR3 DNA: TGTGCCAGCTCACCCCCTACAGGGGGACGAGATACGCAGTATTTT